Given below is one T cell receptor (beta chain) in context. Its specificity is not known. This specimen belongs to a study of cytotoxic CD8 clonotypes in ibrutinib-treated CLL. Study-level points and caveats: Contraction or stability on treatment was seen for public clonotypes, which were uncommon. The clonality went up when patients responded to ibrutinib and dropped back toward baseline at progression. Patients showed higher baseline clonality than age-matched healthy donors, and it tracked circulating CD8+ T-cell counts.

Data came from immunoSEQ multiplex PCR; TCRdb stores just in-frame clones and leaves some out. Among about 300,000 clones listed, 70% to 80% were seen once. V was clipped by 6 bases and J by 2 bases, with 10 bases between them. Germline V lookup: CDR1 ENHRY, CDR2 SYGVKD. CDR3 length: 14 amino acids. Genomic DNA for TCR beta libraries, approximately 2 micrograms, came from cryopreserved PBMCs. Sequencing used PBMCs, obtained at disease progression, from a patient treated with ibrutinib. The rearrangement links TRBV10-3 to TRBJ2-2; maybe TRBD1 (5 bases). The source is a human donor with chronic lymphocytic leukemia. The DNA of the CDR3 is TGTGCCATCAGGACCGACAGTAACACCGGGGAGCTGTTTTTT. This encodes CAIRTDSNTGELFF.